Listed below are T cell receptor beta chains from one sample, sequenced in a study of T cell changes during pregnancy in multiple sclerosis. The protocol was immunoSEQ multiplex PCR, while the TCRdb copy is restricted to in-frame clones and leaves out a portion. This table has approximately 38,000 clones, roughly nine tenths appearing once. Here the sequenced sample was CD8+ T cells from peripheral blood mononuclear cells, taken in the third trimester of pregnancy. Receptors were obtained from a female donor with multiple sclerosis, enrolled in a pregnancy study. Each CDR3 is given with its conserved first and last residue. The D gene is left open where the match is weak. For some rows the clone size is stated as once, few or many, or as a class when expanded; others skip it.

j_gene	v_gene	abundance	d_gene	CDR3aa	CDR3nt
TRBJ2-2	TRBV5-1	-	TRBD2	CASSFIAGGPAGELFF	TGCGCCAGCAGCTTTATAGCGGGAGGGCCGGCCGGGGAGCTGTTTTTT
TRBJ1-4	TRBV4-1	-	-	CASSQVNREGYEKLFF	TGCGCCAGCAGCCAAGTAAACAGGGAGGGATATGAAAAACTGTTTTTT
TRBJ2-1	TRBV5-1	-	-	CASSLVGYEQFF	TGCGCCAGCAGCTTGGTGGGCTATGAGCAGTTCTTC
TRBJ2-7	TRBV9	-	-	CASSADYSYEQYF	TGTGCCAGCAGCGCGGACTATTCCTACGAGCAGTACTTC
TRBJ2-1	TRBV11-2	-	TRBD2	CASSPSPGLANEQFF	TGTGCCAGCAGCCCGTCCCCGGGACTAGCTAACGAGCAGTTCTTC
TRBJ2-1	TRBV7-2	once	TRBD2	CASRSTSDYNEQFF	TGTGCCAGCAGGTCGACTAGCGACTACAATGAGCAGTTCTTC
TRBJ1-1	TRBV19	once	-	CASSIVAGGEAFF	TGTGCCAGTAGTATCGTGGCCGGCGGTGAAGCTTTCTTT
TRBJ2-1	TRBV2	-	TRBD2	CASRKFASGSDEQFF	TGTGCCAGCAGGAAGTTTGCTAGCGGGAGCGATGAGCAGTTCTTC
TRBJ1-1	TRBV5-6	-	TRBD1	CASSTWGTGVTEAFF	TGTGCCAGCAGCACGTGGGGGACAGGGGTCACTGAAGCTTTCTTT
TRBJ2-1	TRBV2	-	-	CASSVTREDHSSYNEQFF	TGTGCCAGCAGCGTGACAAGGGAGGACCACAGCTCCTACAATGAGCAGTTCTTC
TRBJ1-1	TRBV7-9	-	TRBD1	CASSLASGGTEAFF	TGTGCCAGCAGCTTAGCATCAGGGGGCACTGAAGCTTTCTTT
TRBJ2-3	TRBV2	-	-	CASNLSSAHKASTDTQYF	TGTGCCAGCAACCTATCTAGCGCACACAAAGCAAGCACAGATACGCAGTATTTT
TRBJ2-3	TRBV7-9	-	-	CASSPTDSSSTDTQYF	TGTGCCAGCAGCCCGACAGATAGTTCTAGCACAGATACGCAGTATTTT
TRBJ2-1	TRBV7-6	-	-	CASSHLAEGYNEQFF	TGTGCCAGCAGCCATTTAGCGGAGGGTTACAATGAGCAGTTCTTC
TRBJ1-1	TRBV4-1	-	TRBD1	CASSQDGQGGTEAFF	TGCGCCAGCAGCCAAGATGGACAGGGGGGGACTGAAGCTTTCTTT
TRBJ2-1	TRBV19	-	TRBD2	CASSTSGSVWSGEQFF	TGTGCCAGTAGTACAAGCGGGAGTGTATGGAGCGGTGAGCAGTTCTTC
TRBJ2-5	TRBV27	-	TRBD1	CASSSGTGVLETQYF	TGTGCCAGCAGTTCTGGGACAGGGGTTTTGGAGACCCAGTACTTC
TRBJ2-1	TRBV4-3	once	-	CASSQDGAVGSPYNEQFF	TGCGCCAGCAGCCAAGATGGGGCTGTCGGGAGTCCCTACAATGAGCAGTTCTTC
TRBJ2-1	TRBV27	-	-	CASSLSSGNEQFF	TGTGCCAGCAGCCTAAGCAGCGGGAATGAGCAGTTCTTC
TRBJ2-7	TRBV4-1	once	-	CASSQEYRMGSYEQYF	TGCGCCAGCAGCCAAGAGTACAGGATGGGGTCCTACGAGCAGTACTTC
TRBJ1-1	TRBV30	-	-	CAWDSAYTEAFF	TGTGCCTGGGACAGCGCTTACACTGAAGCTTTCTTT
TRBJ2-7	TRBV4-3	-	TRBD2	CASSQETSVYSYEQYF	TGCGCCAGCAGCCAAGAAACTAGCGTATATTCCTACGAGCAGTACTTC
TRBJ2-3	TRBV27	-	TRBD1	CASRKGRQGADTQYF	TGTGCCAGCAGAAAGGGGAGACAGGGGGCAGATACGCAGTATTTT
TRBJ2-2	TRBV27	-	TRBD2	CASGTSGSWYTGELFF	TGTGCCAGCGGGACTAGCGGGAGTTGGTACACCGGGGAGCTGTTTTTT
TRBJ2-3	TRBV6-4	-	TRBD2	CASSDGAGADTQYF	TGTGCCAGCAGTGACGGGGCGGGAGCAGATACGCAGTATTTT
TRBJ2-3	TRBV27	-	-	CASSYQGLTDTQYF	TGTGCCAGCAGTTATCAGGGCCTCACAGATACGCAGTATTTT
TRBJ1-5	TRBV4-1	once	-	CASSQVGLNQPQHF	TGCGCCAGCAGCCAAGTTGGCCTGAATCAGCCCCAGCATTTT
TRBJ2-1	TRBV10-3	-	TRBD2	CAISDSGGNEQFF	TGTGCCATCAGTGATTCCGGGGGGAATGAGCAGTTCTTC
TRBJ2-7	TRBV19	-	TRBD1	CASSSGTGGVEQYF	TGTGCCAGTAGCTCCGGGACAGGGGGGGTCGAGCAGTACTTC
TRBJ1-2	TRBV21-1	-	-	CASSRDLDSNYGYTF	TGTGCCAGCAGCCGAGATCTAGACAGTAACTATGGCTACACCTTC
TRBJ1-1	TRBV6-1	few	-	CASSEGTEVTEAFF	TGTGCCAGCAGTGAAGGGACAGAGGTGACTGAAGCTTTCTTT
TRBJ1-3	TRBV6-1	-	-	CASSALRGTGNTIYF	TGTGCCAGCAGTGCCCTTAGGGGGACTGGAAACACCATATATTTT
TRBJ1-1	TRBV19	few	-	CASSPWPPQGKDTEAFF	TGTGCCAGTAGCCCCTGGCCTCCTCAGGGGAAGGACACTGAAGCTTTCTTT
TRBJ2-3	TRBV27	-	-	CASSLRWADTQYF	TGTGCCAGCAGTTTGCGGTGGGCAGATACGCAGTATTTT
TRBJ2-7	TRBV5-4	-	-	CASSFEGAHEQYF	TGTGCCAGCAGCTTTGAGGGAGCCCACGAGCAGTACTTC
TRBJ1-5	TRBV10-2	-	TRBD1	CASSAQGASNQPQHF	TGCGCCAGCAGCGCGCAGGGGGCAAGCAATCAGCCCCAGCATTTT
TRBJ2-7	TRBV15	few	TRBD2	CATSRDSGSSDEQYF	TGTGCCACCAGCAGAGATAGCGGGAGCTCCGACGAGCAGTACTTC
TRBJ1-4	TRBV27	once	-	CASSLWAGQTNEKLFF	TGTGCCAGCAGTTTATGGGCGGGCCAAACTAATGAAAAACTGTTTTTT
TRBJ2-7	TRBV19	-	TRBD2	CASSMVRTSGDSYEQYF	TGTGCCAGTAGTATGGTTCGGACTAGCGGGGACTCCTACGAGCAGTACTTC
TRBJ1-5	TRBV7-6	once	-	CASNTADSNQPQHF	TGTGCCAGCAACACAGCTGATAGCAATCAGCCCCAGCATTTT
TRBJ2-5	TRBV6-6	-	TRBD2	CASRTLAGGPEETQYF	TGTGCCAGCAGGACCCTAGCGGGAGGGCCTGAAGAGACCCAGTACTTC
TRBJ2-1	TRBV19	-	-	CASSPTGYNEQFF	TGTGCCAGTAGCCCGACTGGCTACAATGAGCAGTTCTTC
TRBJ1-4	TRBV19	-	TRBD1	CASSNRDRVNEKLFF	TGTGCCAGTAGCAACCGGGACAGGGTTAATGAAAAACTGTTTTTT
TRBJ1-1	TRBV28	-	-	CASAVYTEAFF	TGTGCCAGCGCGGTTTACACTGAAGCTTTCTTT
TRBJ1-2	TRBV30	-	TRBD1	CAWSSGQGDGYTF	TGTGCCTGGAGTTCGGGACAGGGTGACGGCTACACCTTC